This T cell receptor beta chain was captured by sequencing in a study of cytomegalovirus exposure and HLA in healthy donors. The PCR was carried out with 60 Vbeta primers and 13 Jbeta primers. The protocol was immunoSEQ multiplex PCR, while the TCRdb copy is restricted to in-frame clones and leaves out a portion. The sample has around 140,000 clones, roughly 80% seen once. This clone was seen only once. Relative to the germline gene, one junction end is altered; a read error may explain this. Germline CDR1 reads MDHEN; CDR2 reads SYDVKM. The CDR3 is 16 amino acids. The receptor was isolated from a male donor in good health and CMV-seronegative. The gene calls are TRBV28 and TRBJ1-4, with D maybe TRBD1 (6 bases). The sample comprised PBMCs. The CDR3 coding sequence is TGTGCCGGCAGTTTAATCCCGGACAGCTCGAATGAAAAACTGTTTTTT. This encodes CAGSLIPDSSNEKLFF.